This T cell receptor (beta chain) comes out of a study of blood T cell repertoires in COVID-19. Turning to the study itself: COVID-19 samples from acute and convalescent phases originated in the United States, Italy and Spain. PBMCs, B-cell-depleted T cells, or T cells were the source of the cDNA or gDNA that made up the material.

Germline-derived CDR1 and CDR2 are SGHRS and YFSETQ. CDR3 length: 15 amino acids. Deletions cut 2 bases from V and 5 bases from J, with 11 bases between. This clone occurred a few times. In the original analysis: Estimation of nucleated cell counts relied on the amplification of reference gene primers. Profiling relied on immunoSEQ multiplex PCR, and the TCRdb table lists in-frame clones only, not all of them. D and trimming were read from the DNA, whereas the V and J calls and clone size are those reported in that table. The sample holds approximately 100,000 clones; about nine tenths are singletons and the top ten take over 15%.

Source material: peripheral blood. The sequence was obtained from a woman at least 80 years old in a cohort sampled during active COVID-19. V is TRBV5-1 and J is TRBJ1-6, with D maybe TRBD1 (5 bases). For the CDR3, the DNA is TGCGCCAGCAGCTTACAGGATGGGAATAATTCACCCCTCCACTTT. It yields the protein CASSLQDGNNSPLHF.